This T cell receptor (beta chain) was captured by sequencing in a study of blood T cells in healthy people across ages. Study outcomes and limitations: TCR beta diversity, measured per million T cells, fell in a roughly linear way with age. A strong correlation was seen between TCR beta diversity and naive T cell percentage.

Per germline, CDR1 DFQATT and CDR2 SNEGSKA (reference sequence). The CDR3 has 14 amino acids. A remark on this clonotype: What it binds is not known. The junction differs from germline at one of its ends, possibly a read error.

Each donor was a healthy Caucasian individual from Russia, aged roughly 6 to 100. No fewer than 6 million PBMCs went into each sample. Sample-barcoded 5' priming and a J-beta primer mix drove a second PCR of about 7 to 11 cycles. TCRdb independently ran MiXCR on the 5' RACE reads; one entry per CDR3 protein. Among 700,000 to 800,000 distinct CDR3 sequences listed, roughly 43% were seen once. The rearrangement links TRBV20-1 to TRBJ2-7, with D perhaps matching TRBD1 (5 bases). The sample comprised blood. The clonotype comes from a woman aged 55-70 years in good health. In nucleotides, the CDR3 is TGCGGTGCTAGTCCGACGGACACCTCCTACGAGCAGTACTTC. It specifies CGASPTDTSYEQYF.